This entry concerns a single T cell receptor (beta chain). As yet, its antigen is unknown. Researchers reported that TCR beta cDNA libraries carried unique molecular identifiers. Input populations of roughly 0.95 to 10 million T cells gave rise to 500,000 to 600,000 cDNA molecules. TCRdb reprocessed the PCR reads with MiXCR, giving one entry per CDR3 protein. The profile shows hundreds of thousands of distinct CDR3 sequences, around 50% of them singletons. Germline CDR1 is ENHRY and CDR2 is SYGVKD. V lost 2 bases to trimming and J lost 0 bases, with 7 bases between them. The CDR3 covers 14 residues. This record belongs to a study of post-analysis software for immune sequencing data. Turning to the study itself: Some patients lacked subtype; others had relapsing-remitting, secondary progressive or progressive-relapsing disease. General study points: Several TRBV segments, TRBV5-6, TRBV5-1 and TRBV20-1 among them, were found more frequent in patients than controls.

The rearrangement uses TRBV10-3 and TRBJ2-5; TRBD2 might be the D (5 bases). The sequenced sample consisted of blood. The sequence was obtained from a girl between 5 and 17 years old with multiple sclerosis. The CDR3 DNA sequence: TGTGCCATCAGTGAGACGGGGTACCAAGAGACCCAGTACTTC. Translated, it gives CAISETGYQETQYF.